This TCR beta chain originates from a study of cytomegalovirus exposure and HLA in healthy donors. Across the whole study: HLA-typed donors were the source of around 85 million unique TCRs held in an early data release. Study-level findings and limits: Some segments of the V type, notably TRBV6-2 and TRBV6-3, were excluded as indistinguishable.

Primers included in the PCR were 60 Vbeta and 13 Jbeta primers. Generated by immunoSEQ multiplex PCR, the TCRdb table keeps only in-frame clones and is missing some. The repertoire table contains 150,000 to 200,000 clones. This CDR3 has 11 residues. The V end was cut by 9 bases, the J end by 1 base, with 6 bases between. Germline assignment: CDR1 LNHDA and CDR2 SQIVND (reference sequence). Worth noting for this clone: Its target is not known.

Sample: PBMCs. The V gene is TRBV19, the J gene TRBJ1-2; D is unclear. The sequence was collected from a woman under 30 in good health and CMV-seropositive. CDR3 in amino acids: CASGVNYGYTF. Here the CDR3 DNA reads TGTGCCAGCGGGGTTAACTATGGCTACACCTTC.